This T cell receptor beta chain was retrieved from a study of vaccination effects on CD4 cells after COVID-19 (dated by TCRdb to between 2021 and 2024). General notes on the study: Each participant got two doses of an mRNA SARS-CoV-2 vaccine, either BNT162b2 or mRNA-1273. The study compared SARS-CoV-2 spike-specific CD4+ TCR repertoires before and after mRNA vaccination in COVID-19 convalescent patients and infection-naive vaccine recipients. Altogether, roughly 10 COVID-19 convalescent patients and several SARS-CoV-2-naive healthy vaccine recipients made up the full study. Cultures from other donors in the study were sequenced using the Oncomine TCR Beta short-read assay on an Illumina iSeq 100.

In the ViraFEST assay, PBMC were stimulated with viral peptide pools, and TCR sequencing was then used to find antigen-specific CD4+ T cell clonotypes based on their expansion. After more than nine days of culture, CD4+ T cells were isolated with the EasySep CD4+ T cell isolation kit. None of the healthy vaccine recipients had a prior SARS-CoV-2 infection, which was confirmed by nucleocapsid antibody tests that came back negative both before and after vaccination. Two million PBMC per well were cultured with about 9.6 ug/ml peptides in IMDM containing 5% human AB serum, around 9.7 IU/ml IL-2 and gentamicin. Half of the culture medium was replaced with fresh IL-2-containing medium on days 3 and 7. Unless noted otherwise, every peptide stimulation condition was cultured in triplicate wells. PBMC were separated from whole blood using Ficoll-Paque Plus gradient centrifugation and were then either cryopreserved at -140C or used fresh. The overlapping peptide pools covered the spike proteins of SARS-CoV-2 and of the common cold coronaviruses HCoV-NL63, HCoV-OC43 and HCoV-229E. Genomic DNA was extracted from cultured CD4+ T cells with the QIAamp micro DNA kit.

As regards this clone: Its recognized antigen is unknown. Base qualities are not recorded, but no much larger clone differs from it by a single base.

The receptor library was made with the immunoSEQ multiplex PCR assay. TCR beta CDR3 sequencing was performed on DNA from the cultured, isolated CD4+ T cells. The published analysis was carried out like this. Non-productive TCR sequences were removed, reads were trimmed to the CDR3 region, and CDR3s of at least 7 amino acids were retained. Antigen-specific clonotypes were identified with the MANAFEST web app by comparing expansion in peptide wells against reference cultures. To be called positive, a clone needed expansion at FDR<0.05 compared with the reference and with all other wells, an odds ratio greater than 5, and a frequency greater than 0.1% in two replicate wells. Cross-reactive clonotypes were defined as significantly expanded in SARS-CoV-2 spike wells and in at least one common cold coronavirus spike condition. Using the stringdist R package, CDR3 similarity was measured by Levenshtein distance, and unrooted trees were constructed with ape in R 3.6.1. Here the immuneACCESS table is served through TCRdb, limited to in-frame sequences with V and J called. Missing clones are a known gap in these copies; in checked studies unresolved V genes cover under half, and the rest lacks a known reason. V and J calls and clone size follow that table, whereas D and trimming were derived from the DNA. In this sample the table shows roughly 61,000 clones, roughly 81% of which occur a single time. Clones ranked in the top ten supply more than 2% of the sample.

Results and caveats for the whole study, not just this receptor: Clones induced by infection and clones induced by vaccination both contracted markedly at late timepoints after vaccination, which fits with T cell responses waning over time. In healthy vaccine recipients, vaccine-induced clones were almost all SARS-CoV-2 mono-reactive, with only 1 of 255 being cross-reactive with common cold coronaviruses. Only a small number of convalescent patients were included, and no early post-infection timepoints were available, which limited the study.

The sequence was collected from a human donor who received a COVID-19 vaccine. The sample consisted of CD4+ T cells from PBMCs cultured with HCoV-229E spike peptides, taken before COVID-19 vaccination. Interpreted using the paper, the cell subset or site label stands for: HCoV-229E spike overlapping peptide pool stimulation.

The nucleotides are TGTGCCAGCAGTTACTCCGCAGGTTTCTATGGCTACACCTTC. Translated, it gives CASSYSAGFYGYTF. Recombination joined TRBV6-5 with TRBJ1-2; the D gene identity is not certain. The germline V gene supplies CDR1 MNHEY and CDR2 SVGAGI. Counted from cysteine to phenylalanine, this CDR3 has 14 amino acids. Only CDR3 DNA remains: 42 bases, in frame from the first base. A distance of 9 bases separates the germline ends of V and J, which lose 0 bases and 4 bases respectively.